What follows are 27 T cell receptor beta chains derived from one specimen sequenced in a study of technical replicates of blood from a handful of donors. Repertoires were generated with immunoSEQ multiplex PCR, while TCRdb's copy carries only in-frame clones and drops some. The sample has more than 65,000 clones, around 90% seen once. The sequencing input was T cells isolated from PBMCs. The receptors stem from a human donor in good health.

The V gene is TRBV25-1, the J gene TRBJ2-7; a possible D gene is TRBD2 (5 bases). The ends were cut back, 5 bases at V and 0 bases at J, with 11 bases in the middle. This CDR3 is 14 amino acids long. Germline lookup yields CDR1 MGHDK and CDR2 SYGVNS. The CDR3 coding sequence is TGTGCCAGCAGTACGGGGTCCAGCTCCTACGAGCAGTACTTC. Its translation: CASSTGSSSYEQYF.

This chain uses TRBV5-4 with TRBJ2-5; 8 bases are a match to TRBD1. Germline assignment: CDR1 SGHNT and CDR2 YYREEE (reference sequence). V shed 4 bases and J 5 bases; nucleotides not matched to a gene: 10. This CDR3 has 15 amino acids. This CDR3 is CASSPDRDFLETQYF. CDR3 nucleotides: TGTGCCAGCAGCCCGGACAGGGACTTCTTGGAGACCCAGTACTTC.

The chain joins TRBV21-1 to TRBJ1-2; TRBD1 was called by the table and not checked on the DNA. TRBV21-1 counts as a pseudogene. The CDR3 runs to 16 residues. The CDR3 DNA sequence: TGTGCCAGCAGCAAACGAAAGGACAGGCCTAACTATGGCTACACCTTC. Protein sequence: CASSKRKDRPNYGYTF.

The chain employs TRBV7-9 and TRBJ1-1; D gene uncertain. This CDR3 spans 12 amino acids. The germline CDR1 and CDR2 sequences are SEHNR and FQNEAQ (reference sequence). The V end was cut by 3 bases, the J end by 8 bases, with 10 bases between. CDR3 sequence (DNA): TGTGCCAGCAGCTTCTACACAGCCGAAGCTTTCTTT. This codes for CASSFYTAEAFF.

This chain uses TRBV30 with TRBJ1-1; D remains ambiguous. V was shortened by 0 bases and J by 1 base, with 6 bases between the two germline ends. The CDR3 extends over 13 amino acids. CDR1 and CDR2 from the germline V gene are GTSNPN and SVGIG (reference sequence). The CDR3 is CAWSVQENTEAFF. CDR3 in DNA: TGTGCCTGGAGTGTGCAGGAGAACACTGAAGCTTTCTTT.

The rearrangement uses TRBV28 and TRBJ2-3; 10 bases are shared with TRBD1. CDR1 is MDHEN, CDR2 SYDVKM, per germline. V lost 3 bases, J lost 4 bases, and 7 bases stayed unmatched. CDR3 length equals 16 residues. The CDR3 region has the DNA TGTGCCAGCAGTTTCCGGGACAGGGGTTTTTCAGATACGCAGTATTTT. This encodes CASSFRDRGFSDTQYF.

This chain connects TRBV6-5 to TRBJ1-2, with D possibly being TRBD1 (6 bases). The CDR3 length is 15 residues. V lost 5 bases and J lost 3, with 16 bases in between. Germline CDR1 and CDR2: MNHEY and SVGAGI. The CDR3 DNA reads TGTGCCAGCAGTACCCAACAGGGCTTGGACTATGGCTACACCTTC. This gives the protein CASSTQQGLDYGYTF.

The V and J genes are TRBV29-1 and TRBJ2-3; tentative D call: TRBD2 (5 bases). Germline values: CDR1 SQVTM, CDR2 ANQGSEA. The CDR3 runs to 13 residues. V gave up 1 base and J gave up 4 bases, with 9 bases separating them. CDR3 sequence reads: CSVEGTRADTQYF. For the CDR3, the DNA is TGCAGCGTTGAAGGTACGCGGGCAGATACGCAGTATTTT.

This chain joins TRBV19 and TRBJ2-2, with 7 bases matching TRBD2. Germline trimming cut 8 bases from V and 8 bases from J; bases unmatched to any gene: 17. Germline values: CDR1 LNHDA, CDR2 SQIVND (reference sequence). There are 16 residues in the CDR3. The CDR3 spells CASSHIGGGVSGELFF. The CDR3 DNA follows: TGTGCCAGTTCCCATATTGGGGGAGGGGTCTCAGGGGAGCTGTTTTTT. The full variable domain, completed using reference TRBV19 and TRBJ2-2, is DGGITQSPKYLFRKEGQNVTLSCEQNLNHDAMYWYRQDPGQGLRLIYYSQIVNDFQKGDIAEGYSVSREKKESFPLTVTSAQKNPTAFYLCASSHIGGGVSGELFFGEGSRLTVL.

The chain recombines TRBV18 with TRBJ1-5; D gene unclear. The CDR3 is made up of 14 amino acids. Between the trimmed V and J ends, which lost 3 bases and 4 bases, there was a span of 10 bases. The germline gives CDR1 KGHSH, CDR2 LQKENI. CDR3 in amino acids: CASSPSDLNQPQHF. The CDR3 region has the DNA TGTGCCAGCTCACCGTCGGACTTAAATCAGCCCCAGCATTTT.

The gene calls are TRBV4-1 and TRBJ2-1, with 7 bases lining up with TRBD2. CDR3 length: 16 residues. Looked up from germline, CDR1 is MGHRA and CDR2 is YSYEKL. J gave up 2 bases and V 8 bases, and 12 bases lay outside the gene matches. CDR3 coding DNA: TGCGCCAGCCATAATCGCGGGAGAGGGACCTACAATGAGCAGTTCTTC. It specifies CASHNRGRGTYNEQFF.

This chain connects TRBV19 to TRBJ1-1; 7 nucleotides match TRBD1. The V and J ends lost 7 bases and 9 bases, in that order; junction bases with no gene match: 8. The CDR3 sequence is 12 residues long. Germline CDR1 is LNHDA and CDR2 is SQIVND (reference sequence). The CDR3 nucleotides read TGTGCCAGTATCTCAAGGGGACAGCAAGCTTTCTTT. It translates to CASISRGQQAFF.

The rearrangement joins TRBV27 to TRBJ2-1; a possible D gene is TRBD2 (5 bases). The CDR3 extends over 14 amino acids. CDR1 and CDR2 (germline): MNHEY, SMNVEV (reference sequence). V lost 6 bases to trimming and J lost 7 bases, with 16 bases between them. DNA for the CDR3: TGTGCCAGCAGGATAGGCGGCAGCGGTAATGAGCAGTTCTTC. This sequence encodes CASRIGGSGNEQFF.

The chain combines TRBV30 with TRBJ2-2; 11 positions agree with TRBD2. Germline loops: CDR1 GTSNPN, CDR2 SVGIG (reference sequence). The CDR3 totals 17 residues. Trimming took 2 bases from V and 1 from J; bases not matched to a gene: 6. The CDR3 region has the DNA TGTGCCTGGAGTTCTATGACTAGCGGGATGAACACCGGGGAGCTGTTTTTT. This codes for CAWSSMTSGMNTGELFF.

The chain recombines TRBV10-3 with TRBJ2-1; D is possibly TRBD1 (5 bases). CDR3 length: 15 amino acids. Germline CDR1 is ENHRY and CDR2 is SYGVKD. Trimming took 3 bases from V and 5 from J, leaving 14 bases between them. The CDR3, as DNA: TGTGCCATCAGTGATGTTCAAGGGGCCGACAATGAGCAGTTCTTC. Its protein product is CAISDVQGADNEQFF.

This clone has only a few counts. The V call is TRBV5-1, the J call TRBJ2-7; 12 positions match TRBD2. Germline assignment: CDR1 SGHRS and CDR2 YFSETQ. V was pared by 3 bases and J by 3 bases, with 4 bases of the junction left unmatched. This CDR3 is 15 amino acids long. CDR3 in amino acids: CASSWTSGTIYEQYF. The CDR3 nucleotides are TGCGCCAGCAGCTGGACTAGCGGGACGATCTACGAGCAGTACTTC. The variable domain in full, with the rest retrieved from reference TRBV5-1 and TRBJ2-7, is KAGVTQTPRYLIKTRGQQVTLSCSPISGHRSVSWYQQTPGQGLQFLFEYFSETQRNKGNFPGRFSGRQFSNSRSEMNVSTLELGDSALYLCASSWTSGTIYEQYFGPGTRLTVT.

CDR3 sequence (DNA): TGTGCCAGTAGTATTGGGGCGGGAGATGGTCTTGGGGAGCAGTACTTC. It translates to CASSIGAGDGLGEQYF. The genes are TRBV19 and TRBJ2-7; 7 nucleotides line up with TRBD2. The CDR3 consists of 16 residues. Germline CDR1 is LNHDA and CDR2 is SQIVND (reference sequence). The junction had 15 bases not matched to a gene; V was cut back by 3 bases and J by 7 bases.

The V gene is TRBV28, the J gene TRBJ2-7, with a weak D call TRBD1 (6 bases). Germline V gives CDR1 MDHEN, CDR2 SYDVKM. V was pared by 3 bases and J by 3 bases, with 15 bases between. The CDR3 length is 15 residues. CDR3 amino acids: CASSFQGHRYYEQYF. The CDR3 nucleotides are TGTGCCAGCAGTTTTCAGGGACACCGATACTACGAGCAGTACTTC.

This rearrangement joins TRBV11-2 to TRBJ1-1; 8 bases fit TRBD1. V lost 3 bases to trimming and J lost 1 base; unmatched junction nucleotides: 4. CDR3 length: 15 amino acids. Germline V gene sequence: CDR1 SGHAT, CDR2 FQNNGV. CDR3 loop: CASSFRGLRNTEAFF. Written as DNA, the CDR3 is TGTGCCAGCAGCTTCAGGGGGCTTAGGAACACTGAAGCTTTCTTT.

DNA of the CDR3: TGTGCCAGCAGGGTCGGGGGAGCTGATGGCTACACCTTC. Protein sequence: CASRVGGADGYTF. V is TRBV6-1 and J is TRBJ1-2; D might be TRBD1 (5 bases). The CDR3 runs 13 residues. From germline, CDR1 is MNHNS and CDR2 SASEGT. The V gene lost 6 bases and the J gene lost 6 bases, with 14 bases spanning the gap.

V is TRBV29-1 and J is TRBJ2-1, with 7 nucleotides matching TRBD2. Germline CDR1 reads SQVTM; CDR2 reads ANQGSEA. Trimming took 8 bases from V and 0 from J; bases not matched to a gene: 7. The CDR3 is 14 residues long. The CDR3 DNA sequence: TGCAGCTCCGGGGGAGGGAGCTCCTACAATGAGCAGTTCTTC. As protein: CSSGGGSSYNEQFF.

The chain uses TRBV7-2 and TRBJ2-1; TRBD2 agrees at 16 bases. The CDR3 length is 16 residues. Germline V lookup: CDR1 SGHTA, CDR2 FQGNSA. The V gene end was trimmed by 5 bases and the J gene end by 10 bases; junction bases not matched to a gene: 8. The DNA for the CDR3 is TGTGCCAGCAGCCCGCCGGGACTAGCGGGAGGGGGGGAGCAGTTCTTC. It encodes CASSPPGLAGGGEQFF.

The rearrangement links TRBV20-1 to TRBJ2-3; the D is unclear. The V gene's germline CDR1 is DFQATT and CDR2 SNEGSKA (reference sequence). The CDR3 covers 9 residues. V was shortened by 7 bases and J by 5 bases, with 4 bases between the two germline ends. CDR3 sequence: CSVGDTQYF. The CDR3 nucleotides read TGCAGTGTCGGAGATACGCAGTATTTT.

This chain uses TRBV6-1 with TRBJ2-5, with TRBD2 identical over 14 bases. After removal of 3 bases from V and 5 bases from J, the junction contained 11 bases not matched to a gene. The CDR3 sequence is 18 residues long. Germline CDR1 reads MNHNS; CDR2 reads SASEGT. CDR3 DNA sequence: TGTGCCAGCAGTGAGGGACTAGCGGGAGCATCGAGGATCGAGACCCAGTACTTC. As protein: CASSEGLAGASRIETQYF.

The genes are TRBV27 and TRBJ1-5, with a weak D call TRBD1 (6 bases). Germline V CDR1 and CDR2: MNHEY, SMNVEV (reference sequence). V was cut by 0 bases and J by 6 bases, with 15 bases left in between. There are 16 residues in the CDR3. DNA of the CDR3: TGTGCCAGCAGTTTATCTGTAACAGGGAAAGGTCAGCCCCAGCATTTT. It is translated as CASSLSVTGKGQPQHF.

The chain has TRBV6-5 and TRBJ1-2; perhaps TRBD1 as D (6 bases). The V end was cut by 9 bases, the J end by 3 bases, with 11 bases between. This CDR3 spans 12 amino acids. Germline-derived CDR1 and CDR2 are MNHEY and SVGAGI. The CDR3 here is CASKDRYYGYTF. In DNA form, the CDR3 reads TGTGCCAGTAAGGACAGATACTATGGCTACACCTTC.

V is TRBV18 and J is TRBJ2-7; tentatively, D is TRBD1 (7 bases). V was cut by 4 bases and J by 6 bases, with 16 bases left in between. The CDR3 has 14 amino acids. The germline gives CDR1 KGHSH, CDR2 LQKENI. For the CDR3, the DNA is TGTGCCAGCTCACTTGGACAGGAGGGGAGCGAGCAGTACTTC. Protein product: CASSLGQEGSEQYF.